This TCR beta chain was captured by sequencing in a study of cytotoxic CD8 clonotypes in ibrutinib-treated CLL. General study results and limits: Sampling times differed between sustained-remission and progressing patients. Upon ibrutinib response clonality rose, and upon progression it fell back toward baseline.

The V gene lost 6 bases and the J gene lost 4 bases, with 16 bases spanning the gap. This CDR3 spans 15 amino acids. CDR1 is ENHRY, CDR2 SYGVKD, per germline. With respect to this clone: Its cognate antigen is unknown.

Deep sequencing aimed at 1 in 200,000 to 1 in 1 million T cells' resolution. The protocol was immunoSEQ multiplex PCR, while the TCRdb copy is restricted to in-frame clones and leaves out a portion. This sample has about 140,000 clones, with less than 95% found just once. Investigators sourced about 2 micrograms of genomic DNA from cryopreserved PBMCs for TCR beta libraries. The source material was PBMCs, sampled after 12 months of ibrutinib treatment. The sequence was obtained from a human donor with chronic lymphocytic leukemia. The rearrangement uses TRBV10-3 and TRBJ1-3; D perhaps matches TRBD1 (5 bases). The chain's CDR3 is CAISPDAGQGNTIYF. CDR3 DNA: TGTGCCATCAGCCCTGACGCCGGACAAGGAAACACCATATATTTT.